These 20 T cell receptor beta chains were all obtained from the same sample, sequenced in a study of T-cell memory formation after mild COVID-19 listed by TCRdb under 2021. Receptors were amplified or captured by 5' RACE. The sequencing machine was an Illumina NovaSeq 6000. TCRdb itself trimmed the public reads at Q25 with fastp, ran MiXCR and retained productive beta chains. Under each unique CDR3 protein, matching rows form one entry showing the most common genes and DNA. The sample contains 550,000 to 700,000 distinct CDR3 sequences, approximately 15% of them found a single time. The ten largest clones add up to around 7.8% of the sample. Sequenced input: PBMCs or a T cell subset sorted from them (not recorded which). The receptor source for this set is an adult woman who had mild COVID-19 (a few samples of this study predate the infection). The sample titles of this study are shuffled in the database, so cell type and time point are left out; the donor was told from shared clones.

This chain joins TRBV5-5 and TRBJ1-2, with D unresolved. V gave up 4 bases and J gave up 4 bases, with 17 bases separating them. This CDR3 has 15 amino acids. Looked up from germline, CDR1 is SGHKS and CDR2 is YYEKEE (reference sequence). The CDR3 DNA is TGTGCCAGCAGCCACTACAAAGTTTTCGTCTATGGCTACACCTTC. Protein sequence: CASSHYKVFVYGYTF.

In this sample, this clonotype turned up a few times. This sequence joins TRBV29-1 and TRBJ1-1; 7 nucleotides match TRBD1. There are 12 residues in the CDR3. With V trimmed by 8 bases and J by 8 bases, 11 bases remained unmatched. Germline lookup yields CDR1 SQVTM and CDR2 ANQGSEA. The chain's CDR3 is CSTRWGQKEAFF. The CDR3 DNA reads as TGCAGCACGCGTTGGGGACAGAAAGAAGCTTTCTTT.

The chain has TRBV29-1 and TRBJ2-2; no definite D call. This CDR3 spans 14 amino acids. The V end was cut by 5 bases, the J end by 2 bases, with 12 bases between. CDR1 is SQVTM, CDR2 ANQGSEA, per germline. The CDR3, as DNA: TGCAGCGTTCGAGAAGGCCTTAACACCGGGGAGCTGTTTTTT. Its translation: CSVREGLNTGELFF.

In nucleotides, the CDR3 is TGTGCCACCAGTGATGTGGACGCATTCCCCACAGATACGCAGTATTTT. Translated: CATSDVDAFPTDTQYF. The rearrangement links TRBV24-1 to TRBJ2-3; D not certain. Looked up from germline, CDR1 is KGHDR and CDR2 is SFDVKD. This CDR3 is built from 16 residues. V gave up 3 bases and J gave up 2 bases, with 14 bases separating them.

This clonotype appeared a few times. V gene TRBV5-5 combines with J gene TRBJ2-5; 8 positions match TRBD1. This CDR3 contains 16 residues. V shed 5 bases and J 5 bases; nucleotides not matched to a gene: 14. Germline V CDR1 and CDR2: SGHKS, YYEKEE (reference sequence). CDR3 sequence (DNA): TGTGCCAGCAGGAGCGGACAGGGCAGAAGAGGGGAGACCCAGTACTTC. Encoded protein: CASRSGQGRRGETQYF. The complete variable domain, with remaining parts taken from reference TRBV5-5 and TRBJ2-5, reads DAGVTQSPTHLIKTRGQQVTLRCSPISGHKSVSWYQQVLGQGPQFIFQYYEKEERGRGNFPDRFSARQFPNYSSELNVNALLLGDSALYLCASRSGQGRRGETQYFGPGTRLLVL.

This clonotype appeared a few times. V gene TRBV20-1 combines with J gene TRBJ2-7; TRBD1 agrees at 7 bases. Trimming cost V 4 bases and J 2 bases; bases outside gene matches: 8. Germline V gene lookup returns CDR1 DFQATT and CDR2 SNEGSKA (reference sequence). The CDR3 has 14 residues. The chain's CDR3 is CSANKGQPPYEQYF. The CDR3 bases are TGCAGTGCTAATAAGGGACAGCCTCCCTACGAGCAGTACTTC.

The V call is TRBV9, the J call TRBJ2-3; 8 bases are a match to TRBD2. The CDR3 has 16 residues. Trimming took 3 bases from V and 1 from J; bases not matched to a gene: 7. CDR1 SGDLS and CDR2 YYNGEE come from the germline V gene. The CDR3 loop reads CASSAPGGVRTDTQYF. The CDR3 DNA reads TGTGCCAGCAGCGCCCCGGGAGGGGTTCGCACAGATACGCAGTATTTT.

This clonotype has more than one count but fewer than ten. The CDR3 protein is CASSTTGAIQPQHF. The CDR3 DNA follows: TGTGCCAGCAGTACGACAGGGGCAATTCAGCCCCAGCATTTT. The chain employs TRBV27 and TRBJ1-5; 8 bases map to TRBD1. Trimming took 5 bases from V and 6 from J; bases not matched to a gene: 6. Germline-derived CDR1 and CDR2 are MNHEY and SMNVEV (reference sequence). The CDR3 contains 14 residues.

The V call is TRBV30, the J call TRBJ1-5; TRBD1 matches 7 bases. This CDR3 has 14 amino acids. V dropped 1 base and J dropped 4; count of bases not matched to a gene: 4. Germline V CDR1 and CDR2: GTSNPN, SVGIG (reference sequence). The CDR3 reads CAWSAGQPNQPQHF. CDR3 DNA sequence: TGTGCCTGGAGTGCGGGACAGCCGAATCAGCCCCAGCATTTT.

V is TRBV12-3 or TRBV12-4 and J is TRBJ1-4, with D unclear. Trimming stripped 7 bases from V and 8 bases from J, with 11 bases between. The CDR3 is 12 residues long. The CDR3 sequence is CASTAAGEKLFF. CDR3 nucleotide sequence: TGTGCCAGCACGGCGGCCGGAGAAAAACTGTTTTTT.

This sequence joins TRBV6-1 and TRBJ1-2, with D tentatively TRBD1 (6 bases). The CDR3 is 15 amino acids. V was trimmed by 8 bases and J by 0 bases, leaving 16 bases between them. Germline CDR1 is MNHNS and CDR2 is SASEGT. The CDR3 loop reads CASSRGTNANYGYTF. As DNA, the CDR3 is TGTGCCAGCTCCCGAGGGACAAATGCTAACTATGGCTACACCTTC.

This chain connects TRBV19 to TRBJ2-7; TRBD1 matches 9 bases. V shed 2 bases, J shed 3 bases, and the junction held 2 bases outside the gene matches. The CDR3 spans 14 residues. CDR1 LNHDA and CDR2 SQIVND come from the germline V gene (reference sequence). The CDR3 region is CASSITGGGYEQYF. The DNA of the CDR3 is TGTGCCAGTAGTATAACAGGGGGCGGCTACGAGCAGTACTTC.

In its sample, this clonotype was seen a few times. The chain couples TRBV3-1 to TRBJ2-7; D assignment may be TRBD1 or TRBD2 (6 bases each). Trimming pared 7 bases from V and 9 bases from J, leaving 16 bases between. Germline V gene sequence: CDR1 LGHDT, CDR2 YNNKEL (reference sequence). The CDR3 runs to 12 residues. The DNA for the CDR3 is TGTGCCAGCACCGACGGGGGCGCTGGGCAGTACTTC. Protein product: CASTDGGAGQYF.

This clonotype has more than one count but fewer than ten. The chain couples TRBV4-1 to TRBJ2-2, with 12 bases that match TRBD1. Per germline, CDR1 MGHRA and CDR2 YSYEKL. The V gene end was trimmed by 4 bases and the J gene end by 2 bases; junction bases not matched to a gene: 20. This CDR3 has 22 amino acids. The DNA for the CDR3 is TGCGCCAGCAGCCTAGAGCCGGGACAGGGGGCCGCGTTCTTCCCTAACACCGGGGAGCTGTTTTTT. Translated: CASSLEPGQGAAFFPNTGELFF.

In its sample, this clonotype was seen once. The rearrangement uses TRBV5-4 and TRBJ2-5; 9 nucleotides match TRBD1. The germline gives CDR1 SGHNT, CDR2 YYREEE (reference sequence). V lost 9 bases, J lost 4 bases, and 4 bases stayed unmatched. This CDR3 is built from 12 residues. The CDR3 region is CATGQGPETQYF. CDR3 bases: TGTGCCACGGGACAGGGACCAGAGACCCAGTACTTC.

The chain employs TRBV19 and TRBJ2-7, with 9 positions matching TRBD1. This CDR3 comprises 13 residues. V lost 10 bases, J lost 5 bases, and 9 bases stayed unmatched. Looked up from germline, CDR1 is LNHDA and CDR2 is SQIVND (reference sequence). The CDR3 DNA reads TGTGCCACCCACACCGGGACAGGGAACGAGCAGTACTTC. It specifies CATHTGTGNEQYF. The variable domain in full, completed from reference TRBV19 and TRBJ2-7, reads DGGITQSPKYLFRKEGQNVTLSCEQNLNHDAMYWYRQDPGQGLRLIYYSQIVNDFQKGDIAEGYSVSREKKESFPLTVTSAQKNPTAFYLCATHTGTGNEQYFGPGTRLTVT.

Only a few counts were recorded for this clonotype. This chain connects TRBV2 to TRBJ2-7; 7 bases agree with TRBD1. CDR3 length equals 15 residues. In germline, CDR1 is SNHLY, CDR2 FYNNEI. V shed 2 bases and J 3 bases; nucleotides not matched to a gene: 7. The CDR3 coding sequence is TGTGCCAGCAGTGAAATTGTAACAGGGGACTACGAGCAGTACTTC. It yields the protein CASSEIVTGDYEQYF.

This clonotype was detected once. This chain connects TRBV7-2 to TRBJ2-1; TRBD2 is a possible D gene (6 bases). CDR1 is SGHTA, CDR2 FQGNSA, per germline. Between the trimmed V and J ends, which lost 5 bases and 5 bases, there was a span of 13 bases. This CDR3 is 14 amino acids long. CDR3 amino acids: CASSAHGGNNEQFF. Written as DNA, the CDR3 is TGTGCCAGCAGCGCTCACGGAGGGAACAATGAGCAGTTCTTC.

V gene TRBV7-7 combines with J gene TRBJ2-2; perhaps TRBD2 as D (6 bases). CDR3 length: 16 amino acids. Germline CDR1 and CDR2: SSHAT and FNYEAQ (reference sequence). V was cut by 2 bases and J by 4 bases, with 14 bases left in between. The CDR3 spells CASSLQSGPPTGELFF. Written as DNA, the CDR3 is TGTGCCAGCAGCTTACAAAGCGGGCCACCCACCGGGGAGCTGTTTTTT.

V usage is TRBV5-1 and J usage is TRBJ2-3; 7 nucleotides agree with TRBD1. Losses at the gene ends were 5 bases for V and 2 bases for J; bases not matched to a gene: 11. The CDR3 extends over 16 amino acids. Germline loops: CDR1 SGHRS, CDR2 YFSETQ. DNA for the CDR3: TGCGCCAGCAGTCCCAGCCGGGACAGTCCCACAGATACGCAGTATTTT. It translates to CASSPSRDSPTDTQYF.